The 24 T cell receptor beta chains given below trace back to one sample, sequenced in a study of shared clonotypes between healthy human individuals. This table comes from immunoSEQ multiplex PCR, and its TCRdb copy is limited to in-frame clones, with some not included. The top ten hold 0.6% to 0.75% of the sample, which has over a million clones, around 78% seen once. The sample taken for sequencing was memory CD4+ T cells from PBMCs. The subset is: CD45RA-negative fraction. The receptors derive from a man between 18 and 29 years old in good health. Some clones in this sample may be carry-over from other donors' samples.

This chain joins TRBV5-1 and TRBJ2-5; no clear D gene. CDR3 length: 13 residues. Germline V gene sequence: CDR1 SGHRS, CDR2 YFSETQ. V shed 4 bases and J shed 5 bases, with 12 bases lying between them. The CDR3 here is CASSPEVVETQYF. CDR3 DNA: TGCGCCAGCAGCCCCGAGGTAGTGGAGACCCAGTACTTC. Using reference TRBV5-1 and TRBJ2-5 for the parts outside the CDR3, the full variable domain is KAGVTQTPRYLIKTRGQQVTLSCSPISGHRSVSWYQQTPGQGLQFLFEYFSETQRNKGNFPGRFSGRQFSNSRSEMNVSTLELGDSALYLCASSPEVVETQYFGPGTRLLVL.

CDR3 DNA sequence: TGTGCCAGCAGATCAGGGGGAGAGAAGTACACCATATATTTT. It codes for CASRSGGEKYTIYF. The chain is built from TRBV28 and TRBJ1-3; 7 bases are shared with TRBD1. V was clipped by 6 bases and J by 8 bases; unmatched bases: 10. Germline values: CDR1 MDHEN, CDR2 SYDVKM. This CDR3 region has 14 residues.

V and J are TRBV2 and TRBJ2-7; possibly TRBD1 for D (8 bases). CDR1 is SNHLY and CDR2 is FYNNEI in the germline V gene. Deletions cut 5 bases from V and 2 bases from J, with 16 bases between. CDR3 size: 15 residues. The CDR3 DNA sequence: TGTGCCAGCAGTTTCGGACAGGGAGGGACCTACGAGCAGTACTTC. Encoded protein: CASSFGQGGTYEQYF. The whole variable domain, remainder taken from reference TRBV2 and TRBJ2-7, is EPEVTQTPSHQVTQMGQEVILRCVPISNHLYFYWYRQILGQKVEFLVSFYNNEISEKSEIFDDQFSVERPDGSNFTLKIRSTKLEDSAMYFCASSFGQGGTYEQYFGPGTRLTVT.

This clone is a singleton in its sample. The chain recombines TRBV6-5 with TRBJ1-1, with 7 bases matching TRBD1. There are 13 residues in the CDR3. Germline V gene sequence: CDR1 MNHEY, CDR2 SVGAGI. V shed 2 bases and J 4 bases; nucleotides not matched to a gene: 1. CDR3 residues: CASSYQGGTEAFF. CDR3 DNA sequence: TGTGCCAGCAGTTACCAGGGGGGCACTGAAGCTTTCTTT.

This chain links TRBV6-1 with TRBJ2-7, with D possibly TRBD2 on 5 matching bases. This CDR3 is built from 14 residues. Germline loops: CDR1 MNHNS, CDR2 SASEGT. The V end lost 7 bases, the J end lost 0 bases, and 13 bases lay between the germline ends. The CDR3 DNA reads TGTGCCAGCATTGCGGGCCGAAACTCCTACGAGCAGTACTTC. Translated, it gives CASIAGRNSYEQYF.

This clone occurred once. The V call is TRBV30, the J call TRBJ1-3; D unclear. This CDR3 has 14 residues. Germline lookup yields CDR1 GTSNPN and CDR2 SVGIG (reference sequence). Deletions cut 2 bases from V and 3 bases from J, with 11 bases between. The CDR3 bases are TGTGCCTGGAGTAGCCACAGAAGTGGAAACACCATATATTTT. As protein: CAWSSHRSGNTIYF. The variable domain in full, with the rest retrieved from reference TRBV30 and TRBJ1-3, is SQTIHQWPATLVQPVGSPLSLECTVEGTSNPNLYWYRQAAGRGLQLLFYSVGIGQISSEVPQNLSASRPQDRQFILSSKKLLLSDSGFYLCAWSSHRSGNTIYFGEGSWLTVV.

This chain's CDR3 is CASGTSPSYEQYF. DNA of the CDR3: TGTGCCAGTGGGACTAGCCCCTCCTACGAGCAGTACTTC. The rearrangement uses TRBV2 and TRBJ2-7, with TRBD2 matching 9 bases. CDR1 is SNHLY, CDR2 FYNNEI, per germline. V shed 9 bases and J 0 bases; nucleotides not matched to a gene: 3. The CDR3 length is 13 residues. Full variable domain (missing parts from reference TRBV2 and TRBJ2-7): EPEVTQTPSHQVTQMGQEVILRCVPISNHLYFYWYRQILGQKVEFLVSFYNNEISEKSEIFDDQFSVERPDGSNFTLKIRSTKLEDSAMYFCASGTSPSYEQYFGPGTRLTVT.

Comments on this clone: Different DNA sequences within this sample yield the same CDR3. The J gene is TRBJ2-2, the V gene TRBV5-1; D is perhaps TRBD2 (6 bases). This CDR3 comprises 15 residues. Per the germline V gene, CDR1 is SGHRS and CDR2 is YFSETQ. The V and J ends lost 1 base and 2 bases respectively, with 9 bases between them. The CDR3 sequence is CASSLRGTNTGELFF. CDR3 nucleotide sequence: TGCGCCAGCAGCTTGCGTGGGACTAACACCGGGGAGCTGTTTTTT.

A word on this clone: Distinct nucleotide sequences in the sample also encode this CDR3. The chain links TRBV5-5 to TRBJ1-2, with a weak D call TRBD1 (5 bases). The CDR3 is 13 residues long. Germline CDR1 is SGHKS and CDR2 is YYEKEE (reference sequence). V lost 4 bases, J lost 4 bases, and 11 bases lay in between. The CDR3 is CASSPGPSYGYTF. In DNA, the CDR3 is TGTGCCAGCAGCCCGGGGCCCTCCTATGGCTACACCTTC.

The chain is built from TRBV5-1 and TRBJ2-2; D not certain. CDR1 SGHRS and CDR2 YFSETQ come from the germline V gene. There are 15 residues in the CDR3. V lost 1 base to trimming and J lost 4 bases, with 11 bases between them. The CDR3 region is CASSLRRAPTGELFF. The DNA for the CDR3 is TGCGCCAGCAGCTTGCGAAGGGCCCCCACCGGGGAGCTGTTTTTT.

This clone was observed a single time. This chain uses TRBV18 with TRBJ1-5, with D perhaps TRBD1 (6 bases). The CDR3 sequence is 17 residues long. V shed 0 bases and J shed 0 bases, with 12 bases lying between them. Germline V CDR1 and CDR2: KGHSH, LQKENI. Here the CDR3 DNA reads TGTGCCAGCTCACCACCGAGAGGACAGAATAGCAATCAGCCCCAGCATTTT. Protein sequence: CASSPPRGQNSNQPQHF.

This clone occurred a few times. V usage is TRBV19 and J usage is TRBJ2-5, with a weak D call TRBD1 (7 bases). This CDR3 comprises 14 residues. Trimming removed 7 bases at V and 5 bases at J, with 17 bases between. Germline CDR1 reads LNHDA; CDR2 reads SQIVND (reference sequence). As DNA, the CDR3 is TGTGCCAGTACCCAGGGGGGCGCGGCCGAGACCCAGTACTTC. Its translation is CASTQGGAAETQYF.

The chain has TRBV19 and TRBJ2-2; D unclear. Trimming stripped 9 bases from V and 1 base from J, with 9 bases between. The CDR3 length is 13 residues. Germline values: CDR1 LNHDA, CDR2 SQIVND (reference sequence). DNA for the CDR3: TGTGCCAGCCCGTTTAGGAACACCGGGGAGCTGTTTTTT. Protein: CASPFRNTGELFF.

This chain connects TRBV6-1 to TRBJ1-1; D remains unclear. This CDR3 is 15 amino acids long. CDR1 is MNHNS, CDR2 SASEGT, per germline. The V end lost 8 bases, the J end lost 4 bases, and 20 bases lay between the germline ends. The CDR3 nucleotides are TGTGCCAGCCGGGATAGTGGGTCACTCGGCACTGAAGCTTTCTTT. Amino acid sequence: CASRDSGSLGTEAFF.

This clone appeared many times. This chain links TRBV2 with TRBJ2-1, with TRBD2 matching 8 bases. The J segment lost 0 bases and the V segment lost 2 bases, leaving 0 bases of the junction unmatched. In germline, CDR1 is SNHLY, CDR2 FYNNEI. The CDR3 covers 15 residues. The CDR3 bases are TGTGCCAGCAGTGAACTAGCGGGCTCCTACAATGAGCAGTTCTTC. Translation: CASSELAGSYNEQFF.

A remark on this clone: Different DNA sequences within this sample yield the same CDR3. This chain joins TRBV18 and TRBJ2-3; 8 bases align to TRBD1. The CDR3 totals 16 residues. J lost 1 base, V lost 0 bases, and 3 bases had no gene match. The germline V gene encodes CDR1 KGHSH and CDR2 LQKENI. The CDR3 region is CASSPPETGGTDTQYF. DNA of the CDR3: TGTGCCAGCTCACCACCGGAGACAGGGGGCACAGATACGCAGTATTTT.

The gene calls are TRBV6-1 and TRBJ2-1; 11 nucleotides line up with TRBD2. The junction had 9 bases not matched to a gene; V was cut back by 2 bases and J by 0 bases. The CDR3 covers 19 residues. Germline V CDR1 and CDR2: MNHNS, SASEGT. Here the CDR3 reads CASSELGLAVLSSYNEQFF. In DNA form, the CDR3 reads TGTGCCAGCAGTGAATTGGGACTAGCGGTGTTAAGCTCCTACAATGAGCAGTTCTTC.

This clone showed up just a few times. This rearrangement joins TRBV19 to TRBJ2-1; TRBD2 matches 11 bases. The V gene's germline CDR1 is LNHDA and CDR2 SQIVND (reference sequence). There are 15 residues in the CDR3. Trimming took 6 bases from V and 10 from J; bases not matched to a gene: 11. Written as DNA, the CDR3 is TGTGCCAGTAGCGACGGGACTAGCGGCCTCAGAGAGCAGTTCTTC. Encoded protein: CASSDGTSGLREQFF.

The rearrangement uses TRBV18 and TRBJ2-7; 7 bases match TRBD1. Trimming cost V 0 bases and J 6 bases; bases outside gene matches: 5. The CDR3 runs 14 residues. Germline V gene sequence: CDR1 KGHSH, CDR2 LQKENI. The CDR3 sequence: CASSPPQGVGEQYF. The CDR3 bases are TGTGCCAGCTCACCACCCCAGGGGGTGGGCGAGCAGTACTTC.

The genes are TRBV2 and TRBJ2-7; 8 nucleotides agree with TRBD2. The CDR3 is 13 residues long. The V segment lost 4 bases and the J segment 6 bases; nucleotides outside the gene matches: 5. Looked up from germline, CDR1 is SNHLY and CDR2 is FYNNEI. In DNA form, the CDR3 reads TGTGCCAGCAGTGGTAGCCGGGGGGGCGAGCAGTACTTC. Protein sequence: CASSGSRGGEQYF.

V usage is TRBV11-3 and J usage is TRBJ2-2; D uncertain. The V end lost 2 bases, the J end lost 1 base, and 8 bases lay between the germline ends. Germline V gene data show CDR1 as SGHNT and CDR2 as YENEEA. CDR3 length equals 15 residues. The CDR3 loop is CASSLNSLNTGELFF. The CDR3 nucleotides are TGTGCCAGCAGCTTAAATAGCCTGAACACCGGGGAGCTGTTTTTT.

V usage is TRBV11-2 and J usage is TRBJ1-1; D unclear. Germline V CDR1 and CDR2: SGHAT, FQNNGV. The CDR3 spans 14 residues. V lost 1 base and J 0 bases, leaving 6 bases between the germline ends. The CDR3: CASSLAQMNTEAFF. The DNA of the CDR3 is TGTGCCAGCAGCTTAGCTCAGATGAACACTGAAGCTTTCTTT.

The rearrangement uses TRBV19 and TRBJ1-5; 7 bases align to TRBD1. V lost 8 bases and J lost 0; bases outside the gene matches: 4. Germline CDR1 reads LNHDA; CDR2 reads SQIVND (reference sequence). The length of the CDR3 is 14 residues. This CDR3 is CASLTGNSNQPQHF. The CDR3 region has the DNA TGTGCCAGTCTGACAGGGAATAGCAATCAGCCCCAGCATTTT.

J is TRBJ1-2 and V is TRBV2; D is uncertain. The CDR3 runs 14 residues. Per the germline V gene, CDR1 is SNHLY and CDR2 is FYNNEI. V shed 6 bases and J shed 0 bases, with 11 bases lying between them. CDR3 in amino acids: CASRREKTNYGYTF. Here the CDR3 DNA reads TGTGCCAGCAGGAGGGAGAAGACTAACTATGGCTACACCTTC.